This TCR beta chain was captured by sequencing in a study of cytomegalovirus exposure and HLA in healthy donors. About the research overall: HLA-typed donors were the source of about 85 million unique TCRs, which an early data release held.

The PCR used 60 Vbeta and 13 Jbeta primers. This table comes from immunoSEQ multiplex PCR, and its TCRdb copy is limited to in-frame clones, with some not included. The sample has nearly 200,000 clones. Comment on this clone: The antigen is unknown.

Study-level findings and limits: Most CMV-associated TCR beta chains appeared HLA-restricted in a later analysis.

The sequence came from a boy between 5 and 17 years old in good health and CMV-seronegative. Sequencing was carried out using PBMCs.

CDR3 loop: CASSVRGDTDTQYF. In DNA, the CDR3 is TGTGCCAGCAGCGTCCGGGGGGACACAGATACGCAGTATTTT. The V and J genes are TRBV9 and TRBJ2-3; TRBD2 agrees at 7 bases. Germline V gene lookup returns CDR1 SGDLS and CDR2 YYNGEE. CDR3 size: 14 residues. V trimming: 2 bases; J trimming: 2 bases; junction bases outside the gene matches: 2.